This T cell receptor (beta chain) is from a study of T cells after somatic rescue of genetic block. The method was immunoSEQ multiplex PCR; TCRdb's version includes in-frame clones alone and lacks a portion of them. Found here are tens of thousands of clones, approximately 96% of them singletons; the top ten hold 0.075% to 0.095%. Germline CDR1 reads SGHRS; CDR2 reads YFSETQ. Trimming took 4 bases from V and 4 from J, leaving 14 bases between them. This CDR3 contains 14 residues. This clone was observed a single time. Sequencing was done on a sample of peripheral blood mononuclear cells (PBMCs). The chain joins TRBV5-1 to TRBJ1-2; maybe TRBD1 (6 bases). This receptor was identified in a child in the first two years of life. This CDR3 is CASSEAQGGYGYTF. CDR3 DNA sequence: TGCGCCAGCAGCGAGGCACAGGGAGGCTATGGCTACACCTTC.